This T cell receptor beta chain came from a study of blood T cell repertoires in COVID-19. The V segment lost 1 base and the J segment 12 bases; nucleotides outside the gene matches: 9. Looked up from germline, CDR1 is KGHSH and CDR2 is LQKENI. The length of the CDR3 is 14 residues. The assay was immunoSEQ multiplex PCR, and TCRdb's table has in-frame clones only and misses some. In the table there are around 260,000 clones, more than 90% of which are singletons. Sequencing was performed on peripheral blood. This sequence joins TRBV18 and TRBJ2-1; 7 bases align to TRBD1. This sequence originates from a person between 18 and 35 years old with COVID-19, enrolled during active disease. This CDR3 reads CASSPQGTAVWQFF. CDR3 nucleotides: TGTGCCAGCTCACCACAAGGGACAGCAGTCTGGCAGTTCTTC.